What follows describes a single T cell receptor (beta chain). This clonotype occurred many times. Its antigen target is currently unknown. No qualities accompany the bases; no much larger clone lies one base away. Library preparation used PCR. The listed sequencing device is Illumina HiSeq 2500. TCR library preparation used molecular barcoding, with unique molecular identifiers applied to normalize quantification of the TCRbeta repertoire. TCRdb reran the public reads through fastp at Q25 and MiXCR, keeping productive beta chains. Every distinct CDR3 protein forms one entry, paired with its most common genes and DNA. Here the sample has around 480,000 distinct CDR3 sequences; approximately 29% occur a single time. Less than 2.5% of the sample is in the top ten clones. The germline V and J ends show losses of 4 bases and 1 base respectively, and no gene match explains 6 bases of the junction. The germline V gene gives CDR1 as SGHRS and CDR2 as YFSETQ. The CDR3 numbers 15 residues from cysteine through phenylalanine. Kept here is only the CDR3 DNA, which spans 45 bases and is read in frame from base 1.

The entry originates in a study of T-cell reconstitution after alpha-beta-depleted transplantation in children (dated by TCRdb to about 2016). A note on the overall study: T-cell immune reconstitution after TCRalphabeta/CD19-depleted allogeneic hematopoietic cell transplantation in children was quantitatively tracked in the study by means of TCR repertoire profiling.

The material sequenced was PBMCs from the stem cell graft donor, taken from the stem cell graft. Recombination linked TRBV5-1 to TRBJ1-1, and TRBD1 aligns with 8 junction nucleotides. This TCR came from a human donor who donated a stem cell graft to a child with aplastic anemia. The base sequence is TGCGCCAGCAGCCCGGACGGACAGGGGAACACTGAAGCTTTCTTT. Its product reads: CASSPDGQGNTEAFF.